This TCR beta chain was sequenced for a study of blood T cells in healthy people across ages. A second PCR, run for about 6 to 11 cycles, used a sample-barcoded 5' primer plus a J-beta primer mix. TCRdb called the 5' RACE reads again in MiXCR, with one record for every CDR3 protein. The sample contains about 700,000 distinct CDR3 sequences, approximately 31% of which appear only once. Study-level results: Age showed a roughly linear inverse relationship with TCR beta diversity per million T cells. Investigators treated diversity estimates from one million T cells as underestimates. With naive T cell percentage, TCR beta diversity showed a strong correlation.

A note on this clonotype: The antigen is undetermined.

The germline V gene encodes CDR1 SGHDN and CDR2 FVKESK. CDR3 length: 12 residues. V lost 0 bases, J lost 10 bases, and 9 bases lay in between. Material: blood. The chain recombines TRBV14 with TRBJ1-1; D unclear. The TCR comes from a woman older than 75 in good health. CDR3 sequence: CASSQDQVGAFF. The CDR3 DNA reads TGTGCCAGCAGCCAAGATCAGGTTGGAGCTTTCTTT.